The T cell receptor (beta chain) under discussion was sequenced for a study of technical replicates of blood from several donors. The V gene lost 7 bases and the J gene lost 7 bases, with 16 bases spanning the gap. This CDR3 has 14 residues. Germline V gives CDR1 LNHDA, CDR2 SQIVND (reference sequence). The protocol was immunoSEQ multiplex PCR, while the TCRdb copy is restricted to in-frame clones and leaves out a portion. The sample yields over 50,000 clones, approximately 97% seen once. The source of this sequence is a human donor in good health. The material sequenced was T cells isolated from PBMCs. The genes are TRBV19 and TRBJ1-4, with D possibly matching TRBD1 (6 bases). CDR3 sequence: CASKDSPSSEKLFF. The CDR3 bases are TGTGCCAGTAAGGACAGCCCAAGCAGTGAAAAACTGTTTTTT.